This is a list of T cell receptor beta chains from one sample in a study of cytomegalovirus exposure and HLA in healthy donors. The method was immunoSEQ multiplex PCR; TCRdb's version includes in-frame clones alone and lacks a portion of them. The data contain some 170,000 clones, 75% to 90% of them singletons. The sequencing sample was made of PBMCs. The receptors stem from a man aged 45-65 years in good health and CMV-seropositive. Each CDR3 is given with its conserved first and last residue. D genes are given only for firm matches. Where a row states a size, it is once, few, many or the class of an expanded clone; other rows omit it.

j_gene: TRBJ2-7
v_gene: TRBV9
d_gene: TRBD2
abundance: -
CDR3nt: TGTGCCAGCAGCGGGACGCGGGGGGTGTCCCACGAGCAGTACTTC
CDR3aa: CASSGTRGVSHEQYF

j_gene: TRBJ1-1
v_gene: TRBV19
d_gene: TRBD1
abundance: -
CDR3nt: TGTGCCAGTAGTATGGGACAGGGTAACACTGAAGCTTTCTTT
CDR3aa: CASSMGQGNTEAFF

j_gene: TRBJ2-2
v_gene: TRBV5-1
d_gene: -
abundance: -
CDR3nt: TGCGCCAGCAGCTTGGGGCACACCGGGGAGCTGTTTTTT
CDR3aa: CASSLGHTGELFF

j_gene: TRBJ1-4
v_gene: TRBV4-1
d_gene: TRBD1
abundance: -
CDR3nt: TGCGCCAGCAGCCAGTCTAGGGGGCTCACTGAAAAACTGTTTTTT
CDR3aa: CASSQSRGLTEKLFF

j_gene: TRBJ2-2
v_gene: TRBV7-9
d_gene: TRBD2
abundance: -
CDR3nt: TGTGCCAGCAGCCTAGGACTAGCGGGAAGGTCATCCGGGGAGCTGTTTTTT
CDR3aa: CASSLGLAGRSSGELFF

j_gene: TRBJ2-5
v_gene: TRBV30
d_gene: TRBD2
abundance: -
CDR3nt: TGTGCCTGGCGACTAGCGGGGGGGCCCCGGGAGACCCAGTACTTC
CDR3aa: CAWRLAGGPRETQYF

j_gene: TRBJ2-5
v_gene: TRBV19
d_gene: TRBD2
abundance: once
CDR3nt: TGTGCCAGTAGTATCCAGGGAGCGGGGCAAGAGACCCAGTACTTC
CDR3aa: CASSIQGAGQETQYF

j_gene: TRBJ1-1
v_gene: TRBV5-6
d_gene: TRBD1
abundance: -
CDR3nt: TGTGCCAGCAAGCCGGGTCTCGGACAGGGGGGGTTGAACACTGAAGCTTTCTTT
CDR3aa: CASKPGLGQGGLNTEAFF

j_gene: TRBJ1-5
v_gene: TRBV27
d_gene: -
abundance: -
CDR3nt: TGTGCCAGCAGTTTAATCGGGAACGGGGATCAGCCCCAGCATTTT
CDR3aa: CASSLIGNGDQPQHF

j_gene: TRBJ2-7
v_gene: TRBV5-6
d_gene: -
abundance: few
CDR3nt: TGTGCCAGCAGCGGGGGGACCACGGGGCGGCAGTACTTC
CDR3aa: CASSGGTTGRQYF

j_gene: TRBJ1-5
v_gene: TRBV19
d_gene: -
abundance: -
CDR3nt: TGTGCCAGTACAACCGGCATTGAGGACAATCAGCCCCAGCATTTT
CDR3aa: CASTTGIEDNQPQHF

j_gene: TRBJ2-5
v_gene: TRBV29-1
d_gene: -
abundance: -
CDR3nt: TGCAGCGTTATCCTCTTGGGGCTGGAAGAGACCCAGTACTTC
CDR3aa: CSVILLGLEETQYF

j_gene: TRBJ2-7
v_gene: TRBV5-5
d_gene: TRBD1
abundance: -
CDR3nt: TGTGCCAGCAGTCCCGGGACAGGGGGCCCCCTACCTAGGGAGCAGTACTTC
CDR3aa: CASSPGTGGPLPREQYF

j_gene: TRBJ1-3
v_gene: TRBV15
d_gene: -
abundance: -
CDR3nt: TGTGCCACCAGCAGAGACAGGGGCTCTGGAAACACCATATATTTT
CDR3aa: CATSRDRGSGNTIYF

j_gene: TRBJ1-1
v_gene: TRBV4-1
d_gene: TRBD1
abundance: -
CDR3nt: TGCGCCAGCAGCCTAAAGTTGCCCACAGGGGTGAACACTGAAGCTTTCTTT
CDR3aa: CASSLKLPTGVNTEAFF

j_gene: TRBJ2-1
v_gene: TRBV19
d_gene: TRBD2
abundance: -
CDR3nt: TGTGCCAGTAGTTGGGGACTAGCGATCTACAATGAGCAGTTCTTC
CDR3aa: CASSWGLAIYNEQFF

j_gene: TRBJ2-2
v_gene: TRBV30
d_gene: -
abundance: -
CDR3nt: TGTGCCTGGAGTAAGGGAGGCACCGGGGAGCTGTTTTTT
CDR3aa: CAWSKGGTGELFF

j_gene: TRBJ1-4
v_gene: TRBV7-9
d_gene: -
abundance: -
CDR3nt: TGTGCCAGCAGCTTAATAGGTGGTGGGCAGGGGCCCGAAAAACTGTTTTTT
CDR3aa: CASSLIGGGQGPEKLFF

j_gene: TRBJ2-1
v_gene: TRBV6-1
d_gene: TRBD2
abundance: -
CDR3nt: TGTGCCAGCAGTGCATTCACTAGCGGGAGGCTGGGTGAGCAGTTCTTC
CDR3aa: CASSAFTSGRLGEQFF

j_gene: TRBJ1-5
v_gene: TRBV7-9
d_gene: TRBD1
abundance: -
CDR3nt: TGTGCCAGCAGCTTAGATACAGGGGGAGGGCAGCCCCAGCATTTT
CDR3aa: CASSLDTGGGQPQHF

j_gene: TRBJ2-1
v_gene: TRBV5-6
d_gene: TRBD1
abundance: -
CDR3nt: TGTGCCAGCAGCATAGGACAGGGAAGGGGGCAGTTCTTC
CDR3aa: CASSIGQGRGQFF

j_gene: TRBJ2-1
v_gene: TRBV27
d_gene: -
abundance: -
CDR3nt: TGTGCCAGCACCTGGAGGGGGCTCGAATACAACAATGAGCAGTTCTTC
CDR3aa: CASTWRGLEYNNEQFF